The clone carrying this T cell receptor beta chain is labeled medium-sized. Its antigen is undetermined. TCRdb fed the reads into MiXCR, producing one record per CDR3 protein. This sample has around 12,000 distinct CDR3 sequences; under 30% occur once, and the top ten carry roughly 2.2%. This specimen comes from a study of liver allograft versus peripheral blood T cells. At the level of the study: Transplanted-liver and recipient peripheral blood T cell receptor repertoires were compared. General observations from the study: Inside liver allografts, T cell receptor repertoires reportedly diverged from the repertoires found in peripheral blood.

The receptor's source is a human patient who had a liver transplant. The graft donor may account for some of the T cells.

CDR3 region: CASQGVTSGANVLTF. The CDR3 DNA sequence: TGTGCCAGCCAGGGGGTAACCTCTGGGGCCAACGTCCTGACTTTC. J is TRBJ2-6 and V is TRBV18, with 7 bases matching TRBD1. Trimming took 8 bases from V and 0 from J; bases not matched to a gene: 4. Germline assignment: CDR1 KGHSH and CDR2 LQKENI. The CDR3 loop spans 15 amino acids.